This TCR beta chain was retrieved from a study of blood T cell repertoires in COVID-19. For the study at large: Nucleic acid was either cDNA or gDNA, and it came from T cells, B-cell-depleted T cells, or PBMCs.

Germline CDR1 and CDR2: MNHEY and SVGEGT. The CDR3 has 18 amino acids. V trimming: 0 bases; J trimming: 4 bases; junction bases outside the gene matches: 11. This table comes from immunoSEQ multiplex PCR, and its TCRdb copy is limited to in-frame clones, with some not included. The sample has around 60,000 clones; 85% to 90% are singletons. V is TRBV6-2 or TRBV6-3 and J is TRBJ2-5; TRBD2 matches at 10 bases. The sequence derives from a human donor in a cohort sampled during active COVID-19. Sequenced input: peripheral blood. CDR3 DNA: TGTGCCAGCAGTTACTCGAAGCTTGTTAGCGGGGGGCGAGAGACCCAGTACTTC. Protein product: CASSYSKLVSGGRETQYF.